A single T cell receptor beta chain is shown here with its context. This specimen comes from a study of blood T cell repertoires in COVID-19. Study background: T cells, B-cell-depleted T cells, or PBMCs provided the cDNA or gDNA that served as material.

The trim removed 5 bases at V and 4 bases at J, leaving 12 bases unmatched. Germline loops: CDR1 PRHDT, CDR2 FYEKMQ (reference sequence). The CDR3 totals 17 residues. The table came from immunoSEQ multiplex PCR; TCRdb's copy has only in-frame clones and leaves some out. The sample includes approximately 190,000 clones, roughly 80% of them seen just once. The sequence was collected from a man aged 60 to 69 with acute or convalescent COVID-19. This rearrangement joins TRBV13 to TRBJ2-1; 9 nucleotides agree with TRBD2. The material sequenced was peripheral blood. The CDR3 coding sequence is TGTGCCAGCAGCCCCGAAGCCGCGGGACTAGCTTACAATGAGCAGTTCTTC. As protein: CASSPEAAGLAYNEQFF.